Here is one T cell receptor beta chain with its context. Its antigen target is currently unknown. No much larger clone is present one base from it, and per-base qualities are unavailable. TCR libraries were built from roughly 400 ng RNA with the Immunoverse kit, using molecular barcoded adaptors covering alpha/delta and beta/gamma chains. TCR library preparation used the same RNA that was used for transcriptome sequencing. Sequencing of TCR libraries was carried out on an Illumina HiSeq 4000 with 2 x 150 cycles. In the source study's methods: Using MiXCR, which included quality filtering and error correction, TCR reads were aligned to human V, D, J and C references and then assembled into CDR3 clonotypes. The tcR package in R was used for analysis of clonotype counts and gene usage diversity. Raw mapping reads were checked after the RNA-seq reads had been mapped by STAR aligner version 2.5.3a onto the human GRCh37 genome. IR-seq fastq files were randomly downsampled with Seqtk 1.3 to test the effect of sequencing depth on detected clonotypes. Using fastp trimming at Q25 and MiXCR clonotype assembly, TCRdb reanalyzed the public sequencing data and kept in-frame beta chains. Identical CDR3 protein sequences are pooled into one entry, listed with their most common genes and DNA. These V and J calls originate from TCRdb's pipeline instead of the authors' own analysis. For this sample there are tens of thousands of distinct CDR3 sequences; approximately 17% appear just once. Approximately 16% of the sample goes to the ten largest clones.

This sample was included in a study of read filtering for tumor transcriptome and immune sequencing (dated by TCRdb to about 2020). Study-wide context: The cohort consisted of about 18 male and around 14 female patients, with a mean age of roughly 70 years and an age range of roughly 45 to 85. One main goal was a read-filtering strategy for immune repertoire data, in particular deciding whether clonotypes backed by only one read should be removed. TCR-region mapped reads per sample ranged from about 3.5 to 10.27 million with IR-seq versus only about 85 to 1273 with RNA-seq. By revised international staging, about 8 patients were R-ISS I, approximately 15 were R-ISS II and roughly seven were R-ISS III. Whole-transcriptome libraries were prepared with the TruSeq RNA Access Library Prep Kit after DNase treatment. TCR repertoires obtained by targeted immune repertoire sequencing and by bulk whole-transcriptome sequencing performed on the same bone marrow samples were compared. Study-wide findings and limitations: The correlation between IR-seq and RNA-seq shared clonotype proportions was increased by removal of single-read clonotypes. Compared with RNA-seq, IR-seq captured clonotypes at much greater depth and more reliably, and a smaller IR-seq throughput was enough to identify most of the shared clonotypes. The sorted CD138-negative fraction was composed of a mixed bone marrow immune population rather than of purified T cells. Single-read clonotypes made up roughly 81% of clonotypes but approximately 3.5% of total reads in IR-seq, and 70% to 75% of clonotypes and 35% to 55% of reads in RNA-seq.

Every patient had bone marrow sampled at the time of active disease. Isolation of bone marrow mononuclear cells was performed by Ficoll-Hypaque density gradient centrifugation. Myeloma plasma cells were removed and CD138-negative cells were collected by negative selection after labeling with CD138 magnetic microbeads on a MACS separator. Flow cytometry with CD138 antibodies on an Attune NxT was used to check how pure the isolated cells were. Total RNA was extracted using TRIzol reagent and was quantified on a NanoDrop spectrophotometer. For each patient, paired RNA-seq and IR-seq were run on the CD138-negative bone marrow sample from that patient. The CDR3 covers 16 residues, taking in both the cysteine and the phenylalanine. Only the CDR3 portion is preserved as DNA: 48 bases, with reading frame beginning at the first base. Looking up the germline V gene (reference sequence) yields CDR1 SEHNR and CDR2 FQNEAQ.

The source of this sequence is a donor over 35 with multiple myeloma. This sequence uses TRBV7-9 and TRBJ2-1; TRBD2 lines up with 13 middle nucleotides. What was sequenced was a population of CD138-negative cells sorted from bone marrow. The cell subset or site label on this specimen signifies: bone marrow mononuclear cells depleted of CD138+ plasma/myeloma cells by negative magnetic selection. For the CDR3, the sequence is CVRSHTGTSGVHEQFF. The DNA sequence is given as TGTGTCAGGAGCCACACCGGGACTAGCGGGGTCCATGAGCAGTTCTTC.